These 28 T cell receptor beta chains originate from one sample sequenced in a study of T-cell memory formation after mild COVID-19. TCRdb fed the 5' RACE reads into MiXCR, producing one record per CDR3 protein. Of 400,000 to 500,000 distinct CDR3 sequences listed, roughly 18% are singletons. The specimen was PBMCs or a T cell subset sorted from them (not recorded which). These receptors all stem from a man between 18 and 35 years old who had mild COVID-19 (a few samples of this study predate the infection). Cell type and time point are not known.

In this sample, this clonotype turned up a few times. The chain is built from TRBV3-1 and TRBJ1-1; 9 bases are a match to TRBD1. CDR3 size: 15 residues. The V and J ends lost 1 base and 3 bases, in that order; junction bases with no gene match: 3. The germline V gene encodes CDR1 LGHDT and CDR2 YNNKEL (reference sequence). CDR3 amino acids: CASSQVWDRDTEAFF. The CDR3 nucleotides are TGTGCCAGCAGCCAAGTGTGGGACAGGGACACTGAAGCTTTCTTT.

This rearrangement joins TRBV27 to TRBJ2-1; no reliable D call. The CDR3 covers 15 residues. Germline CDR1 and CDR2: MNHEY and SMNVEV (reference sequence). Trimming shortened V by 2 bases and J by 0 bases, and 8 bases separated the two germline ends. The CDR3 DNA sequence: TGTGCCAGCAGTTTAGGGCCGTACTCCTACAATGAGCAGTTCTTC. Translated: CASSLGPYSYNEQFF.

The sample holds a few counts of this clonotype. This rearrangement joins TRBV10-3 to TRBJ2-1; 8 bases are a match to TRBD2. CDR1 is ENHRY, CDR2 SYGVKD, per germline. The CDR3 consists of 15 residues. V lost 6 bases to trimming and J lost 2 bases; unmatched junction nucleotides: 6. CDR3 nucleotide sequence: TGTGCCATCAGGGGGAGCGGGGGTCCCTACAATGAGCAGTTCTTC. It encodes CAIRGSGGPYNEQFF.

There are a few counts of this clonotype. This sequence joins TRBV5-1 and TRBJ2-7, with 11 positions matching TRBD2. Germline V CDR1 and CDR2: SGHRS, YFSETQ. The CDR3 spans 14 residues. With 0 bases clipped from V and 5 bases from J, the junction kept 1 base outside the gene matches. For the CDR3, the DNA is TGCGCCAGCAGCTTGGGACTAGCGGGGCACGAGCAGTACTTC. Its translation: CASSLGLAGHEQYF.

The chain employs TRBV29-1 and TRBJ2-7, with TRBD1 identical over 7 bases. The V and J ends lost 1 base and 0 bases, in that order; junction bases with no gene match: 3. The CDR3 totals 14 residues. Per the germline V gene, CDR1 is SQVTM and CDR2 is ANQGSEA. As DNA, the CDR3 is TGCAGCGTTGAAGGCGACAGGGACTCCTACGAGCAGTACTTC. This encodes CSVEGDRDSYEQYF.

CDR3: CASSHTPGDQGTQYF. CDR3 nucleotides: TGTGCCAGCAGTCACACTCCAGGGGACCAGGGGACCCAGTACTTC. The chain recombines TRBV7-6 with TRBJ2-5; D possibly corresponds to TRBD1 (6 bases). Germline loops: CDR1 SGHVS, CDR2 FNYEAQ. The CDR3 totals 15 residues. Trimming removed 6 bases at V and 7 bases at J, with 21 bases between.

The CDR3 protein is CAIRTGGGQETQYF. CDR3 coding DNA: TGTGCCATCAGGACAGGGGGAGGGCAAGAGACCCAGTACTTC. The V gene is TRBV10-3, the J gene TRBJ2-5, with TRBD1 matching over 9 bases. The V segment lost 6 bases and the J segment 2 bases; nucleotides outside the gene matches: 4. From germline, CDR1 is ENHRY and CDR2 SYGVKD. CDR3 length: 14 residues.

J is TRBJ1-4 and V is TRBV3-1; D is possibly TRBD1 (5 bases). The CDR3 is 17 residues long. Trimming took off 0 bases at V and 0 bases at J, with 11 bases between the two ends. Germline V gene data show CDR1 as LGHDT and CDR2 as YNNKEL (reference sequence). The CDR3 spells CASSQETAAPTNEKLFF. CDR3 DNA sequence: TGTGCCAGCAGCCAAGAGACAGCAGCCCCAACTAATGAAAAACTGTTTTTT.

The rearrangement links TRBV4-3 to TRBJ2-5; a possible D gene is TRBD1 (6 bases). CDR3 length equals 15 residues. With 0 bases removed from V and 4 bases from J, the gap between germline ends came to 12 bases. Germline CDR1 LGHNA, CDR2 YSLEER. CDR3 protein: CASSQDWGPGETQYF. The CDR3, as DNA: TGCGCCAGCAGCCAAGATTGGGGGCCGGGAGAGACCCAGTACTTC.

This clonotype was seen a single time. The genes are TRBV27 and TRBJ2-7, with D perhaps TRBD2 (5 bases). The V gene lost 1 base and the J gene lost 4 bases, with 14 bases spanning the gap. The CDR3 covers 15 residues. The germline V gene encodes CDR1 MNHEY and CDR2 SMNVEV (reference sequence). CDR3 protein: CASSLYPGSSYEQYF. CDR3 nucleotides: TGTGCCAGCAGTTTATATCCGGGGAGCTCATACGAGCAGTACTTC.

V and J are TRBV7-3 and TRBJ1-1, with unresolved D. V lost 3 bases to trimming and J lost 1 base, with 18 bases between them. CDR1 is SGHTA, CDR2 FQGTGA, per germline. The CDR3 loop spans 17 amino acids. The CDR3 DNA is TGTGCCAGCAGCTTGGACGTGAGGCGTCTTCGGAACACTGAAGCTTTCTTT. Its protein product is CASSLDVRRLRNTEAFF.

In this sample, this clonotype turned up many times. This chain joins TRBV5-1 and TRBJ1-3, with D perhaps matching TRBD1 (6 bases). CDR1 SGHRS and CDR2 YFSETQ come from the germline V gene. The V gene lost 4 bases and the J gene lost 3 bases, with 11 bases spanning the gap. The CDR3 covers 14 residues. This CDR3 reads CASSLDRYGNTIYF. The CDR3 DNA reads as TGCGCCAGCAGCCTGGACAGATATGGAAACACCATATATTTT.

There are many counts of this clonotype. The chain combines TRBV7-8 with TRBJ2-1; D call uncertain. CDR1 SGHVS and CDR2 FQNEAQ come from the germline V gene. The CDR3 loop spans 13 amino acids. V was trimmed by 5 bases and J by 7 bases, leaving 12 bases between them. The CDR3 loop is CASSPAEGNEQFF. Written as DNA, the CDR3 is TGTGCCAGCAGCCCGGCCGAAGGGAATGAGCAGTTCTTC.

This clonotype showed up just a few times. This rearrangement joins TRBV4-2 to TRBJ2-2, with 7 positions matching TRBD1. The V gene's germline CDR1 is LGHNA and CDR2 YNFKEQ. The CDR3 contains 20 residues. V was clipped by 4 bases and J by 4 bases; unmatched bases: 21. CDR3 coding DNA: TGTGCCAGCAGCCCGCAGCTTGGGACAGTTCTCTACGAGGGCACCGGGGAGCTGTTTTTT. Its translation: CASSPQLGTVLYEGTGELFF.

A few counts support this clonotype. V and J are TRBV7-6 and TRBJ2-3; TRBD2 agrees at 11 bases. Germline trimming cut 5 bases from V and 2 bases from J; bases unmatched to any gene: 6. CDR3 size: 16 residues. The germline gives CDR1 SGHVS, CDR2 FNYEAQ. Here the CDR3 DNA reads TGTGCCAGCAGCCGGACTAGCGGGTCTCTCACAGATACGCAGTATTTT. It yields the protein CASSRTSGSLTDTQYF.

In this sample, this clonotype turned up a few times. The chain couples TRBV5-1 to TRBJ1-2, with D possibly TRBD1 on 6 matching bases. This CDR3 comprises 16 residues. Trimming stripped 4 bases from V and 4 bases from J, with 20 bases between. Germline V gene sequence: CDR1 SGHRS, CDR2 YFSETQ. DNA of the CDR3: TGCGCCAGCAGCCCCGGACAGCTACTTACTTCCTATGGCTACACCTTC. Amino acid sequence: CASSPGQLLTSYGYTF.

This clonotype was picked up a small number of times. The chain links TRBV5-1 to TRBJ1-1; 8 bases are shared with TRBD1. Germline assignment: CDR1 SGHRS and CDR2 YFSETQ. The CDR3 is made up of 14 amino acids. The junction had 14 bases not matched to a gene; V was cut back by 7 bases and J by 9 bases. CDR3 sequence (DNA): TGCGCCAGCCGCAATAATCCGGGACAGGAGAAAGCTTTCTTT. Protein sequence: CASRNNPGQEKAFF.

In this sample, this clonotype turned up a few times. The rearrangement joins TRBV7-8 to TRBJ1-5, with 11 positions matching TRBD1. This CDR3 is 16 amino acids long. The V gene's germline CDR1 is SGHVS and CDR2 FQNEAQ. V dropped 2 bases and J dropped 7; count of bases not matched to a gene: 7. The CDR3 DNA sequence: TGTGCCAGCAGCTTAATGGACAGGGGGCTAAGGCAGCCCCAGCATTTT. It yields the protein CASSLMDRGLRQPQHF.

This clonotype was detected ten times or more. This chain links TRBV5-1 with TRBJ2-2, with D possibly matching TRBD2 (6 bases). Germline V gene lookup returns CDR1 SGHRS and CDR2 YFSETQ. V lost 4 bases and J lost 4, with 11 bases in between. This CDR3 comprises 14 residues. CDR3 sequence: CASSAGRVTGELFF. The CDR3 DNA follows: TGCGCCAGCAGCGCGGGACGGGTCACCGGGGAGCTGTTTTTT.

The table lists this clonotype with a few counts. V gene TRBV30 combines with J gene TRBJ1-1; D is unclear. V dropped 1 base and J dropped 7 bases, with 4 bases sitting between them. Germline V gene lookup returns CDR1 GTSNPN and CDR2 SVGIG (reference sequence). The CDR3 loop spans 10 amino acids. The DNA of the CDR3 is TGTGCCTGGAGTGGGGGTGAAGCTTTCTTT. This translates into CAWSGGEAFF. Full variable domain (missing parts from reference TRBV30 and TRBJ1-1): SQTIHQWPATLVQPVGSPLSLECTVEGTSNPNLYWYRQAAGRGLQLLFYSVGIGQISSEVPQNLSASRPQDRQFILSSKKLLLSDSGFYLCAWSGGEAFFGQGTRLTVV.

This clonotype occurred a few times. This chain joins TRBV11-2 and TRBJ2-7; D unresolved. Trimming pared 1 base from V and 3 bases from J, leaving 7 bases between. CDR3 length: 13 amino acids. In germline, CDR1 is SGHAT, CDR2 FQNNGV. CDR3 nucleotide sequence: TGTGCCAGCAGCTTAGGCATGAACTACGAGCAGTACGTC. Protein: CASSLGMNYEQYV.

This chain connects TRBV3-1 to TRBJ2-3; no definite D call. Germline V gene sequence: CDR1 LGHDT, CDR2 YNNKEL (reference sequence). The CDR3 covers 13 residues. Deletions cut 0 bases from V and 5 bases from J, with 6 bases between. CDR3 in amino acids: CASSQEWRDTQYF. The CDR3 DNA sequence: TGTGCCAGCAGCCAAGAATGGCGAGATACGCAGTATTTT.

This clonotype occurred a few times. This sequence joins TRBV7-2 and TRBJ2-5, with 9 bases lining up with TRBD1. The trim removed 5 bases at V and 6 bases at J, leaving 7 bases unmatched. The V gene's germline CDR1 is SGHTA and CDR2 FQGNSA. The CDR3 extends over 14 amino acids. The CDR3 loop is CASSIYRGRKTQYF. The CDR3 DNA reads TGTGCCAGCAGCATATACAGGGGGCGTAAGACCCAGTACTTC.

The table lists this clonotype with many counts. V and J are TRBV12-3 or TRBV12-4 and TRBJ2-1, with D uncertain. This CDR3 is built from 15 residues. V was shortened by 6 bases and J by 9 bases, with 21 bases between the two germline ends. This CDR3 reads CASRPGLTVLGEQFF. In DNA, the CDR3 is TGTGCCAGCAGACCGGGTTTGACGGTTCTGGGTGAGCAGTTCTTC.

The chain employs TRBV11-2 and TRBJ1-2, with TRBD1 matching over 7 bases. This CDR3 is built from 13 residues. CDR1 and CDR2 (germline): SGHAT, FQNNGV. V lost 6 bases and J lost 3; bases outside the gene matches: 4. The CDR3 sequence: CASRAGTDYGYTF. The CDR3 DNA reads as TGTGCCAGCAGGGCCGGGACAGACTATGGCTACACCTTC.

The V call is TRBV29-1, the J call TRBJ1-1; 7 bases are a match to TRBD1. V was clipped by 7 bases and J by 0 bases; unmatched bases: 2. The CDR3 is 12 residues long. Germline CDR1 reads SQVTM; CDR2 reads ANQGSEA. For the CDR3, the DNA is TGCAGCGGGGGACAGATGAACACTGAAGCTTTCTTT. Protein product: CSGGQMNTEAFF.

This chain links TRBV7-6 with TRBJ2-7; D perhaps matches TRBD1 (6 bases). The CDR3 totals 14 residues. Between the trimmed V and J ends, which lost 5 bases and 2 bases, there was a span of 13 bases. The germline V gene encodes CDR1 SGHVS and CDR2 FNYEAQ. The DNA of the CDR3 is TGTGCCAGCAGCCGGATCCGGGACACCTACGAGCAGTACTTC. This sequence encodes CASSRIRDTYEQYF.

V is TRBV15 and J is TRBJ2-4, with 10 bases fitting TRBD1. Germline V CDR1 and CDR2: LNHNV, YYDKDF (reference sequence). V lost 1 base, J lost 0 bases, and 12 bases stayed unmatched. This CDR3 comprises 20 residues. The CDR3 nucleotides read TGTGCCACCAGCAGAGTAATAGGTCCGGGACAGGGGATAGCCAAAAACATTCAGTACTTC. Translated, it gives CATSRVIGPGQGIAKNIQYF.